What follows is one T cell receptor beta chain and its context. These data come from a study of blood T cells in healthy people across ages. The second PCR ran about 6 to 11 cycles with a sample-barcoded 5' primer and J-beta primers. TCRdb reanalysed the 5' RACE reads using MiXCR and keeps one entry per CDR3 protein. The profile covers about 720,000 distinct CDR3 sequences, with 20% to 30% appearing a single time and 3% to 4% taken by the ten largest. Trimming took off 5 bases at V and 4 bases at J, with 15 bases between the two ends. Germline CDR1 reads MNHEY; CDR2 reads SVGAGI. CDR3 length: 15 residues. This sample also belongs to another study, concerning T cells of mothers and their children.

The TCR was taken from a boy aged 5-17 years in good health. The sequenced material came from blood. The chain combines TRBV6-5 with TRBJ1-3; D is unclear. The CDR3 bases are TGTGCCAGCAGTACTCCCGGGCCACGGGGAAACACCATATATTTT. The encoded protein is CASSTPGPRGNTIYF.